This T cell receptor beta chain was found in a study of CD8 T cell repertoires and HIV-1 epitope variants. Study summary: Tested: three Gag epitope families, Nef HW9 and YT9.

The CDR3 totals 16 residues. V shed 0 bases and J shed 2 bases, with 12 bases lying between them. Per germline, CDR1 MGHRA and CDR2 YSYEKL. Sequencing of TCR beta CDR3 used immunoSEQ survey depth. Sequencing was performed with immunoSEQ multiplex PCR; in TCRdb, only in-frame clones are kept and a portion is missing. The repertoire consists of roughly 100,000 clones, with roughly four fifths occurring once and the leading ten covering 20% to 30%. The gene calls are TRBV4-1 and TRBJ2-3; perhaps D is TRBD1 or TRBD2 (7 bases each). Sequenced: uncultured baseline CD8+ T cells from peripheral blood mononuclear cells (PBMCs). The TCR was taken from a male donor with HIV. The CDR3 reads CASSQDQGGSTDTQYF. CDR3 bases: TGCGCCAGCAGCCAAGATCAGGGGGGGTCCACAGATACGCAGTATTTT.